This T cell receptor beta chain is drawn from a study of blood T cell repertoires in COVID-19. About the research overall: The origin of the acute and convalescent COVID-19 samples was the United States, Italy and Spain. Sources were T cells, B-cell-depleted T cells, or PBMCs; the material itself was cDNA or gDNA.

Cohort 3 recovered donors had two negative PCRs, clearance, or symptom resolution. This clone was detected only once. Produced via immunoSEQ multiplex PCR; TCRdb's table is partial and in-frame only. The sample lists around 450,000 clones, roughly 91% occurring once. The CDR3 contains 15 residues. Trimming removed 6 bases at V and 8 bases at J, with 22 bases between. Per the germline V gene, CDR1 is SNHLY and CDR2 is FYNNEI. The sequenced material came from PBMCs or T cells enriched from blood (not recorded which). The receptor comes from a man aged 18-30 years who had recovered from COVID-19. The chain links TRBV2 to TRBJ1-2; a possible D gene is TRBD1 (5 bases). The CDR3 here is CASRGRVPALGGYTF. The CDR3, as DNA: TGTGCCAGCAGGGGCAGGGTTCCCGCATTGGGGGGCTACACCTTC. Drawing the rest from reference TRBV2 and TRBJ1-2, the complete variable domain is EPEVTQTPSHQVTQMGQEVILRCVPISNHLYFYWYRQILGQKVEFLVSFYNNEISEKSEIFDDQFSVERPDGSNFTLKIRSTKLEDSAMYFCASRGRVPALGGYTFGSGTRLTVV.